This entry lists 11 T cell receptor beta chains sequenced from one sample in a study of OX40 agonist ivuxolimab in advanced cancers. Only in-frame clones appear in the TCRdb table, and some are missing; sequencing was by immunoSEQ multiplex PCR. The sample yields approximately 99,000 clones, about 96% seen once. Sequencing was performed on CD4+ or CD8+ T cells sorted from blood, taken in a trial of the OX40 agonist ivuxolimab. These receptors all stem from an adult with an advanced solid tumor such as melanoma, head and neck, liver or kidney cancer.

The genes are TRBV30 and TRBJ2-1; 12 bases are a match to TRBD2. The germline gives CDR1 GTSNPN, CDR2 SVGIG (reference sequence). With 0 bases clipped from V and 7 bases from J, the junction kept 13 bases outside the gene matches. The CDR3 has 18 residues. This chain's CDR3 is CAWSVGLAGGPLENEQFF. The CDR3 region has the DNA TGTGCCTGGAGTGTCGGGCTAGCGGGGGGGCCGTTAGAAAATGAGCAGTTCTTC.

The DNA for the CDR3 is TGTGCCAGCAGTTTCGACAGGGACCAAGAGACCCAGTACTTC. It specifies CASSFDRDQETQYF. The chain recombines TRBV27 with TRBJ2-5; 7 bases are shared with TRBD1. This CDR3 has 14 residues. V trimming: 3 bases; J trimming: 0 bases; junction bases outside the gene matches: 1. Germline lookup yields CDR1 MNHEY and CDR2 SMNVEV (reference sequence).

The V gene is TRBV11-2, the J gene TRBJ1-3; D not resolved. With 6 bases removed from V and 0 bases from J, the gap between germline ends came to 12 bases. The CDR3 contains 15 residues. CDR1 SGHAT and CDR2 FQNNGV come from the germline V gene. CDR3 region: CASRNSGFSGNTIYF. In DNA, the CDR3 is TGTGCCAGCAGGAACTCCGGGTTCTCTGGAAACACCATATATTTT.

V and J are TRBV5-6 and TRBJ1-2; no reliable D call. Germline V gene sequence: CDR1 SGHDT, CDR2 YYEEEE. The CDR3 is 13 residues long. The V end lost 4 bases, the J end lost 4 bases, and 11 bases lay between the germline ends. Written as DNA, the CDR3 is TGTGCCAGCAGCCCTTACAAATTCTATGGCTACACCTTC. Translation gives CASSPYKFYGYTF.

The chain employs TRBV4-2 and TRBJ2-2; 9 positions match TRBD2. V shed 0 bases, J shed 5 bases, and the junction held 10 bases outside the gene matches. The CDR3 contains 18 residues. Germline loops: CDR1 LGHNA, CDR2 YNFKEQ. The CDR3 DNA reads as TGTGCCAGCAGCCAAGATTCTTTTCGGCTAGCGGGGACCGGGGAGCTGTTTTTT. Translated, it gives CASSQDSFRLAGTGELFF.

The chain couples TRBV7-9 to TRBJ1-1; no definite D call. The V end lost 0 bases, the J end lost 0 bases, and 5 bases lay between the germline ends. CDR3 length: 14 residues. CDR1 is SEHNR, CDR2 FQNEAQ, per germline (reference sequence). CDR3 residues: CASSLAALNTEAFF. CDR3 DNA: TGTGCCAGCAGCTTAGCGGCCTTGAACACTGAAGCTTTCTTT.

The chain links TRBV4-2 to TRBJ2-1; 11 bases are shared with TRBD2. V lost 2 bases, J lost 4 bases, and 4 bases stayed unmatched. CDR1 is LGHNA and CDR2 is YNFKEQ in the germline V gene. The CDR3 sequence is 16 residues long. In nucleotides, the CDR3 is TGTGCCAGCAGCCAATTTAGCGGGGGGGGTTACAATGAGCAGTTCTTC. Amino acids: CASSQFSGGGYNEQFF.

This clone appeared a single time. CDR3 loop: CASSLVGGGRSYNEQFF. The CDR3 DNA reads as TGTGCCAGCAGCTTAGTGGGCGGGGGAAGGTCCTACAATGAGCAGTTCTTC. The J gene is TRBJ2-1, the V gene TRBV11-2, with 7 bases matching TRBD2. The CDR3 has 17 residues. Germline V gene sequence: CDR1 SGHAT, CDR2 FQNNGV. V dropped 1 base and J dropped 1; count of bases not matched to a gene: 7. Using reference TRBV11-2 and TRBJ2-1 for the parts outside the CDR3, the full variable domain is EAGVAQSPRYKIIEKRQSVAFWCNPISGHATLYWYQQILGQGPKLLIQFQNNGVVDDSQLPKDRFSAERLKGVDSTLKIQPAKLEDSAVYLCASSLVGGGRSYNEQFFGPGTRLTVL.

This chain connects TRBV27 to TRBJ2-1; D might be TRBD1 (6 bases). CDR3 length: 13 amino acids. V lost 0 bases and J lost 6, with 6 bases in between. CDR1 and CDR2 (germline): MNHEY, SMNVEV (reference sequence). CDR3 protein: CASSLSRGNEQFF. CDR3 sequence (DNA): TGTGCCAGCAGTTTATCCAGGGGCAATGAGCAGTTCTTC.

The CDR3 is CASRQDRPLRDTQYF. For the CDR3, the DNA is TGTGCCAGCAGGCAAGACAGGCCTCTCCGAGATACGCAGTATTTT. This chain uses TRBV27 with TRBJ2-3; TRBD1 might be the D (6 bases). The germline CDR1 and CDR2 sequences are MNHEY and SMNVEV (reference sequence). Trimming took 6 bases from V and 5 from J, leaving 18 bases between them. This CDR3 is 15 amino acids long.

The chain links TRBV7-3 to TRBJ1-2, with D tentatively TRBD1 (6 bases). This CDR3 comprises 16 residues. The germline V gene encodes CDR1 SGHTA and CDR2 FQGTGA. Trimming removed 5 bases at V and 3 bases at J, with 19 bases between. The CDR3 DNA reads as TGTGCCAGCAGCACCCATCTAGACAGGCTGGACTATGGCTACACCTTC. This sequence encodes CASSTHLDRLDYGYTF.